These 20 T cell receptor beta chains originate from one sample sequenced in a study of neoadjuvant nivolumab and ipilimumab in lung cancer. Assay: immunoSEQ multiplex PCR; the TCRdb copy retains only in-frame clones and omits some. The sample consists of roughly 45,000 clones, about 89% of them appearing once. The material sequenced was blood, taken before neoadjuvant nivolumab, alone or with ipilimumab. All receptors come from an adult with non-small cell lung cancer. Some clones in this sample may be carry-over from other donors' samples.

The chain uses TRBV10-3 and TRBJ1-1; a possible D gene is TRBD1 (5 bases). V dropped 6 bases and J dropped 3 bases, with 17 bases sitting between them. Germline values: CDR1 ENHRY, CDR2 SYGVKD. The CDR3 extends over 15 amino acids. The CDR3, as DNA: TGTGCCATCAGGACTGGGACCGGGGCATACACTGAAGCTTTCTTT. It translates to CAIRTGTGAYTEAFF.

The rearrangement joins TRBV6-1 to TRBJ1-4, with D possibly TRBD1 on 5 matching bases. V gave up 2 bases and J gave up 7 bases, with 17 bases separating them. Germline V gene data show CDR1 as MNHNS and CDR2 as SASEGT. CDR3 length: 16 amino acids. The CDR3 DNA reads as TGTGCCAGCAGTGAATCCTCCGGGGGGGGATCTGAAAAACTGTTTTTT. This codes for CASSESSGGGSEKLFF.

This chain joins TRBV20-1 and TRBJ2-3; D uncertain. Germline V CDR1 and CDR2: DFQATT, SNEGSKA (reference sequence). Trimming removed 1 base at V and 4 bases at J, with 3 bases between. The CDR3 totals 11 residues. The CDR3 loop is CSARVPDTQYF. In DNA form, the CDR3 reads TGCAGTGCTAGAGTACCAGATACGCAGTATTTT.

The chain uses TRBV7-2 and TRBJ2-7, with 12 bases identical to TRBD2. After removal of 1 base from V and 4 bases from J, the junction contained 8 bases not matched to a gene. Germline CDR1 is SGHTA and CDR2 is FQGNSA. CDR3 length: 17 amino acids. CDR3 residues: CASSLGSSGRAPYEQYF. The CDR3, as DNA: TGTGCCAGCAGCTTAGGGTCTAGCGGGAGGGCCCCTTACGAGCAGTACTTC.

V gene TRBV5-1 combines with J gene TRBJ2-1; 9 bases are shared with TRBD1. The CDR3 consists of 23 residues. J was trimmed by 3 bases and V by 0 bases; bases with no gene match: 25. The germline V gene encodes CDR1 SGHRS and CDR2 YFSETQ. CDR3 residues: CASSLAWNRGRLSNLKIYNEQFF. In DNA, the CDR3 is TGCGCCAGCAGCTTGGCCTGGAACAGGGGGCGTCTGTCCAATCTGAAAATCTACAATGAGCAGTTCTTC.

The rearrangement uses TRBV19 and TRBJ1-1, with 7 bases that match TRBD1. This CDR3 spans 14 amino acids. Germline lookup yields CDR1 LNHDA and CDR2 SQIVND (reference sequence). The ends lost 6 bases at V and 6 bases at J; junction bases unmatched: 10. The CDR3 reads CASSHRGGKAEAFF. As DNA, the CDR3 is TGTGCCAGTAGCCACAGGGGAGGTAAGGCTGAAGCTTTCTTT.

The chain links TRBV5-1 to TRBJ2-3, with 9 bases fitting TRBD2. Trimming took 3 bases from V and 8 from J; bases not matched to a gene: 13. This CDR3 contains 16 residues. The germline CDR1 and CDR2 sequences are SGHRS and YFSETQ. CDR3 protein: CASSCPYSGSCGTQYF. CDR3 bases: TGCGCCAGCAGCTGCCCCTATAGCGGGAGCTGCGGTACGCAGTATTTT.

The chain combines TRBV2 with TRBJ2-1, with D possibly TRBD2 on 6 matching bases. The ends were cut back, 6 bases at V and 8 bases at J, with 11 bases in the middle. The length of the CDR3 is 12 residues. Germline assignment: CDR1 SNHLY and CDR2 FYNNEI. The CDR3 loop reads CASSKPGDEQFF. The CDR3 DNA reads TGTGCCAGCAGCAAACCGGGGGATGAGCAGTTCTTC.

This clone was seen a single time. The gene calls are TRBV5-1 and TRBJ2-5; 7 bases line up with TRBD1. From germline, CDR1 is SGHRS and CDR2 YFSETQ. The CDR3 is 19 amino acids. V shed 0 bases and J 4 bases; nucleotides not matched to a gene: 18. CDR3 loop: CASSLVPFNDRVVGETQYF. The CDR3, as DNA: TGCGCCAGCAGCTTGGTCCCCTTTAACGACAGGGTGGTTGGAGAGACCCAGTACTTC.

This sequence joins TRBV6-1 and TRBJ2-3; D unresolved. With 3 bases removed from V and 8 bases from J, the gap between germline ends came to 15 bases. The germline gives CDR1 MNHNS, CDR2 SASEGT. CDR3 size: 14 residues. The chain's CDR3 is CASSDGPGPFTQYF. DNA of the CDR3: TGTGCCAGCAGTGACGGCCCCGGCCCATTTACGCAGTATTTT.

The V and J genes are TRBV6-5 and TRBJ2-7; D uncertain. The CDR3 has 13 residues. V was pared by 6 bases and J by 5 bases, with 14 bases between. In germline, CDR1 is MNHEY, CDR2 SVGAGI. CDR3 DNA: TGTGCCAGCAGGACGCTGTTGAGTGACGAGCAGTACTTC. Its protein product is CASRTLLSDEQYF.

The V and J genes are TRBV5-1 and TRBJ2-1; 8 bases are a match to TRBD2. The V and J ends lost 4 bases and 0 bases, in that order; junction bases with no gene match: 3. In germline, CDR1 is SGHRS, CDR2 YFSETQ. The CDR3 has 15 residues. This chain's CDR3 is CASSRSGTSYNEQFF. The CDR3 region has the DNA TGCGCCAGCAGCCGTAGCGGGACCTCCTACAATGAGCAGTTCTTC.

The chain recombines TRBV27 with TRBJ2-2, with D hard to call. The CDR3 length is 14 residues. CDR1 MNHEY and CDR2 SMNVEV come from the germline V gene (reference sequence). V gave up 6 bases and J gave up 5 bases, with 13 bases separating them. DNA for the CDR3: TGTGCCAGCAGGCTAGAAGAAGGGACCGGGGAGCTGTTTTTT. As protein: CASRLEEGTGELFF.

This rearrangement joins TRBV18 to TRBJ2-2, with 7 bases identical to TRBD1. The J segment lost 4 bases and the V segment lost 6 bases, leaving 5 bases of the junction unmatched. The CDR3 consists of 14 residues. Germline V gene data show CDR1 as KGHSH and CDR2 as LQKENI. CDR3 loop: CASSPRQGTGELFF. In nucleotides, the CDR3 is TGTGCCAGCTCCCCCAGACAGGGCACCGGGGAGCTGTTTTTT.

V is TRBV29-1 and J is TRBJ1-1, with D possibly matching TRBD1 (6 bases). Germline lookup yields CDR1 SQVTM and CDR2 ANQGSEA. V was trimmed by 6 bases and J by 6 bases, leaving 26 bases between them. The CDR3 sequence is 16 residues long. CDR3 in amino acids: CSVVTGALSSRPEAFF. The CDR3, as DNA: TGCAGCGTCGTTACGGGGGCCCTATCCTCACGTCCTGAAGCTTTCTTT.

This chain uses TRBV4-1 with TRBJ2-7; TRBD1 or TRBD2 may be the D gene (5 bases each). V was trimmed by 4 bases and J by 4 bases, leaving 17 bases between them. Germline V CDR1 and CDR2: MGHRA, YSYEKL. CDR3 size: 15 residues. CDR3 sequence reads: CASSPTEGIRYEQYF. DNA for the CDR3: TGCGCCAGCAGCCCTACTGAGGGGATAAGGTACGAGCAGTACTTC.

This chain's CDR3 is CASSRGRAGEFTGELFF. DNA for the CDR3: TGTGCCAGCAGCCGAGGCCGAGCGGGAGAGTTCACCGGGGAGCTGTTTTTT. This rearrangement joins TRBV7-2 to TRBJ2-2, with 8 bases fitting TRBD2. Trimming cost V 5 bases and J 4 bases; bases outside gene matches: 12. CDR3 length equals 17 residues. CDR1 and CDR2 (germline): SGHTA, FQGNSA. The entire variable domain, with the rest obtained from reference TRBV7-2 and TRBJ2-2, is as follows: GAGVSQSPSNKVTEKGKDVELRCDPISGHTALYWYRQSLGQGLEFLIYFQGNSAPDKSGLPSDRFSAERTGGSVSTLTIQRTQQEDSAVYLCASSRGRAGEFTGELFFGEGSRLTVL.

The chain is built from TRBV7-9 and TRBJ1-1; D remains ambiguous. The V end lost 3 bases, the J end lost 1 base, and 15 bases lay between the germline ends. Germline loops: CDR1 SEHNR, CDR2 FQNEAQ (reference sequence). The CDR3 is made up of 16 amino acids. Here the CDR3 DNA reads TGTGCCAGCAGCTTCCTTTATGAGGGCCCGAACACTGAAGCTTTCTTT. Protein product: CASSFLYEGPNTEAFF.

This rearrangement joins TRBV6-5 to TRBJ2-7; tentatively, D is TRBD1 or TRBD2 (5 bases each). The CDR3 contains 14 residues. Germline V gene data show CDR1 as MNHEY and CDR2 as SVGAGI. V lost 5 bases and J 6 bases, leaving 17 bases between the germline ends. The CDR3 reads CASSETGTSGEQYF. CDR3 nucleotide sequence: TGTGCCAGCAGTGAAACCGGGACCTCGGGCGAGCAGTACTTC.

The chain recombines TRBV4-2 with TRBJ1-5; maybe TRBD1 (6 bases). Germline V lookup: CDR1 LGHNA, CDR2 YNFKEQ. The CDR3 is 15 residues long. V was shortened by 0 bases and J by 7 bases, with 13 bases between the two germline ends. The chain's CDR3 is CASSQEQGIDQPQHF. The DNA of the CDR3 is TGTGCCAGCAGCCAAGAACAGGGTATAGACCAGCCCCAGCATTTT.